Listed below are T cell receptor beta chains from one sample, sequenced in a study of blood T cell repertoires in COVID-19. Sequencing was performed with immunoSEQ multiplex PCR; in TCRdb, only in-frame clones are kept and a portion is missing. The sample yields under 200,000 clones, around 87% seen once. Sequences were obtained from PBMCs or T cells enriched from blood (not recorded which). Source of these receptors: a woman in her forties or fifties who had recovered from COVID-19. The CDR3 runs from the conserved cysteine through the conserved F or W. Each record gives: J gene, clone size, V gene, D gene, CDR3 DNA, CDR3 protein. D genes are given only for firm matches. Not all rows give a size; the values are once, few, many and, for expanded clones, a class.

TRBJ1-1	NA	TRBV29-1	NA	TGCAGCGCGGGGGGGCCGCCCCCGAACACTGAAGCTTTCTTT	CSAGGPPPNTEAFF
TRBJ2-5	NA	TRBV7-9	NA	TGTGCCAGCAGCTTTAGGGCAGCTGTACCGGGGTGGCAACAAGAGACCCAGTACTTC	CASSFRAAVPGWQQETQYF
TRBJ2-2	NA	TRBV4-3	NA	TGCGCCAGCAGCCGATCGACTAGGTCCATGGACACCGGGGAGCTGTTTTTT	CASSRSTRSMDTGELFF
TRBJ2-5	NA	TRBV30	NA	TGTGCCTGGAGTGTACAGGGGGGGGAGACCCAGTACTTC	CAWSVQGGETQYF
TRBJ2-5	NA	TRBV7-2	NA	TGTGCCAGCAGCTCCGGGACTCAAGAGACCCAGTACTTC	CASSSGTQETQYF
TRBJ2-3	once	TRBV5-1	NA	TGCGCCAGCAAATCTACAGCTAGCACAGATACGCAGTATTTT	CASKSTASTDTQYF
TRBJ2-7	once	TRBV5-4	TRBD2	TGTGCCAGCAGCATATCGGGGGGGACCTACGAGCAGTACTTC	CASSISGGTYEQYF
TRBJ1-2	few	TRBV19	NA	TGTGCCAGTAGGGGAGCTTCTAACTATGGCTACACCTTC	CASRGASNYGYTF
TRBJ1-1	NA	TRBV6-1	TRBD1	TGTGCCAGCAGTTGGGGGGACAGTGAAGCTTTCTTT	CASSWGDSEAFF
TRBJ2-7	NA	TRBV30	NA	TGTGCCTGGAGTAAATCGGGCCTCGGGAAAGAGCAGTACTTC	CAWSKSGLGKEQYF
TRBJ1-3	NA	TRBV5-1	NA	TGCGCCAGCAGCTTGGGGCAGGCTGGAAACACCATATATTTT	CASSLGQAGNTIYF
TRBJ2-5	few	TRBV18	TRBD1	TGTGCCAGCTCCCCGCCGACAGGGCCACAAGAGACCCAGTACTTC	CASSPPTGPQETQYF
TRBJ1-5	NA	TRBV9	NA	TGTGCCAGCAGCCTCAGTGGGACATTGTATCAGCCCCAGCATTTT	CASSLSGTLYQPQHF
TRBJ1-5	NA	TRBV5-1	NA	TGCGCCAGCAGCTTGGATGGGGCCCTGCCCCAGCATTTT	CASSLDGALPQHF
TRBJ1-2	NA	TRBV6-5	NA	TGTGCCAGCAGCCTAACGGGACAAAACTTGGGCGGCTACACCTTC	CASSLTGQNLGGYTF